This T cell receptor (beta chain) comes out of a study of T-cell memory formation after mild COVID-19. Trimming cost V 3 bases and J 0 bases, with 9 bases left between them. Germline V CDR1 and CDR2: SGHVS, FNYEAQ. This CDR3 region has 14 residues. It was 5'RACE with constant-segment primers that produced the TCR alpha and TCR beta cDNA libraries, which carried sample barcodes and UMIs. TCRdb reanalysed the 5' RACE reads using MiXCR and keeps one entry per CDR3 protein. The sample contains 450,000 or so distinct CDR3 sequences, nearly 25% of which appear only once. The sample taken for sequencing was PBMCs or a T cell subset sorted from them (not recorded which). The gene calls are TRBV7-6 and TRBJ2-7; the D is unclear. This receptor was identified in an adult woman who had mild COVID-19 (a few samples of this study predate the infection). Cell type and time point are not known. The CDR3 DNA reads TGTGCCAGCAGCTTCACAGCGAGCTCCTACGAGCAGTACTTC. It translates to CASSFTASSYEQYF.